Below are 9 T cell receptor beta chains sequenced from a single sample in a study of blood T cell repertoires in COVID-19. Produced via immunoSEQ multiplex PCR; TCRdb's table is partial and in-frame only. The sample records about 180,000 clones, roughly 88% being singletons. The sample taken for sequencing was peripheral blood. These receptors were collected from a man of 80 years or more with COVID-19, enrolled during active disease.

Written as DNA, the CDR3 is TGTGCCAGCAGTGACAGGGGGGAAATCTACGAGCAGTACTTC. This sequence encodes CASSDRGEIYEQYF. This chain links TRBV2 with TRBJ2-7, with a weak D call TRBD1 (7 bases). The CDR3 loop spans 14 amino acids. CDR1 SNHLY and CDR2 FYNNEI come from the germline V gene. Trimming removed 3 bases at V and 3 bases at J, with 12 bases between. Complete variable domain (other parts from reference TRBV2 and TRBJ2-7): EPEVTQTPSHQVTQMGQEVILRCVPISNHLYFYWYRQILGQKVEFLVSFYNNEISEKSEIFDDQFSVERPDGSNFTLKIRSTKLEDSAMYFCASSDRGEIYEQYFGPGTRLTVT.

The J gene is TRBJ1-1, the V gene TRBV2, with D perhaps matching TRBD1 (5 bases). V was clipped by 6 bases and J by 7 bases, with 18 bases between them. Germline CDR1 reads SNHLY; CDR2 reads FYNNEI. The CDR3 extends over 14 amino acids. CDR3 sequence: CASRDTGGGVEAFF. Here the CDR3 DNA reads TGTGCCAGCAGGGACACCGGGGGAGGGGTTGAAGCTTTCTTT.

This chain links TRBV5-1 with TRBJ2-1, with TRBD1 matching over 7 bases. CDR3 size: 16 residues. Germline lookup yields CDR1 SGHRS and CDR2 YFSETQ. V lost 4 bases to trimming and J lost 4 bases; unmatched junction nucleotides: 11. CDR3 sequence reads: CASSALPGQIYNEQFF. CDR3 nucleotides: TGCGCCAGCAGCGCCCTTCCGGGACAGATATACAATGAGCAGTTCTTC.

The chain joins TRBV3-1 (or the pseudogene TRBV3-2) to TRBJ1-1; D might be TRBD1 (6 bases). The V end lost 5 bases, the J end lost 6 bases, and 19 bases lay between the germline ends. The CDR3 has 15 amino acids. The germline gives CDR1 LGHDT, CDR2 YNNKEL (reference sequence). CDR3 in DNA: TGTGCCAGCAGCGCTCCAACTCAGGGGTTGTCTGAAGCTTTCTTT. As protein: CASSAPTQGLSEAFF.

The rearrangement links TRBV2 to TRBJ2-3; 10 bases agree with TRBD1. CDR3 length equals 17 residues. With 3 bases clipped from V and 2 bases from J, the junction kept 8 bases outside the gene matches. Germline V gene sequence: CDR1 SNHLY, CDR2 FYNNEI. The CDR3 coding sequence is TGTGCCAGCAGTGATGGACAGGGGGAAAGGGCCACAGATACGCAGTATTTT. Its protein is CASSDGQGERATDTQYF. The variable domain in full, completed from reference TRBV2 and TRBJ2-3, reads EPEVTQTPSHQVTQMGQEVILRCVPISNHLYFYWYRQILGQKVEFLVSFYNNEISEKSEIFDDQFSVERPDGSNFTLKIRSTKLEDSAMYFCASSDGQGERATDTQYFGPGTRLTVL.

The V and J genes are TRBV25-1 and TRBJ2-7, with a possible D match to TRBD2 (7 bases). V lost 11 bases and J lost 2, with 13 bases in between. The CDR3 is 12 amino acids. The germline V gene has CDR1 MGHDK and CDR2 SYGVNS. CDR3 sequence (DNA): TGTGCCGGAGCGGGACACCCCTACGAGCAGTACTTC. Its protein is CAGAGHPYEQYF.

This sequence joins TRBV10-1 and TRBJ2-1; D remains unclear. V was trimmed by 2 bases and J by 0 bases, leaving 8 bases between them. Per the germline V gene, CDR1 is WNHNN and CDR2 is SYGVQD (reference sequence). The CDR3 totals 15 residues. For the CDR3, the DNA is TGCGCCAGCAGTGAGACTTCTAGCTCCTACAATGAGCAGTTCTTC. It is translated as CASSETSSSYNEQFF.

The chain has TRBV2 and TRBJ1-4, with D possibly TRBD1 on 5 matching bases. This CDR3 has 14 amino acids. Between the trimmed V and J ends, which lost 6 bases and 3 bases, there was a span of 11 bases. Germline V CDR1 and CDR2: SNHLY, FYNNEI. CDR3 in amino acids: CASRGDLANEKLFF. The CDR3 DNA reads TGTGCCAGCAGAGGGGACTTAGCTAATGAAAAACTGTTTTTT.

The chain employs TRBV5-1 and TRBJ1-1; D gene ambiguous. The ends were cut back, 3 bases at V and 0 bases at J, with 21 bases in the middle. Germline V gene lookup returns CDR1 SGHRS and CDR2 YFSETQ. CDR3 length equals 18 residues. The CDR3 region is CASSWGGSAGSMNTEAFF. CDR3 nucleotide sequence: TGCGCCAGCAGCTGGGGAGGTTCGGCGGGGAGTATGAACACTGAAGCTTTCTTT.